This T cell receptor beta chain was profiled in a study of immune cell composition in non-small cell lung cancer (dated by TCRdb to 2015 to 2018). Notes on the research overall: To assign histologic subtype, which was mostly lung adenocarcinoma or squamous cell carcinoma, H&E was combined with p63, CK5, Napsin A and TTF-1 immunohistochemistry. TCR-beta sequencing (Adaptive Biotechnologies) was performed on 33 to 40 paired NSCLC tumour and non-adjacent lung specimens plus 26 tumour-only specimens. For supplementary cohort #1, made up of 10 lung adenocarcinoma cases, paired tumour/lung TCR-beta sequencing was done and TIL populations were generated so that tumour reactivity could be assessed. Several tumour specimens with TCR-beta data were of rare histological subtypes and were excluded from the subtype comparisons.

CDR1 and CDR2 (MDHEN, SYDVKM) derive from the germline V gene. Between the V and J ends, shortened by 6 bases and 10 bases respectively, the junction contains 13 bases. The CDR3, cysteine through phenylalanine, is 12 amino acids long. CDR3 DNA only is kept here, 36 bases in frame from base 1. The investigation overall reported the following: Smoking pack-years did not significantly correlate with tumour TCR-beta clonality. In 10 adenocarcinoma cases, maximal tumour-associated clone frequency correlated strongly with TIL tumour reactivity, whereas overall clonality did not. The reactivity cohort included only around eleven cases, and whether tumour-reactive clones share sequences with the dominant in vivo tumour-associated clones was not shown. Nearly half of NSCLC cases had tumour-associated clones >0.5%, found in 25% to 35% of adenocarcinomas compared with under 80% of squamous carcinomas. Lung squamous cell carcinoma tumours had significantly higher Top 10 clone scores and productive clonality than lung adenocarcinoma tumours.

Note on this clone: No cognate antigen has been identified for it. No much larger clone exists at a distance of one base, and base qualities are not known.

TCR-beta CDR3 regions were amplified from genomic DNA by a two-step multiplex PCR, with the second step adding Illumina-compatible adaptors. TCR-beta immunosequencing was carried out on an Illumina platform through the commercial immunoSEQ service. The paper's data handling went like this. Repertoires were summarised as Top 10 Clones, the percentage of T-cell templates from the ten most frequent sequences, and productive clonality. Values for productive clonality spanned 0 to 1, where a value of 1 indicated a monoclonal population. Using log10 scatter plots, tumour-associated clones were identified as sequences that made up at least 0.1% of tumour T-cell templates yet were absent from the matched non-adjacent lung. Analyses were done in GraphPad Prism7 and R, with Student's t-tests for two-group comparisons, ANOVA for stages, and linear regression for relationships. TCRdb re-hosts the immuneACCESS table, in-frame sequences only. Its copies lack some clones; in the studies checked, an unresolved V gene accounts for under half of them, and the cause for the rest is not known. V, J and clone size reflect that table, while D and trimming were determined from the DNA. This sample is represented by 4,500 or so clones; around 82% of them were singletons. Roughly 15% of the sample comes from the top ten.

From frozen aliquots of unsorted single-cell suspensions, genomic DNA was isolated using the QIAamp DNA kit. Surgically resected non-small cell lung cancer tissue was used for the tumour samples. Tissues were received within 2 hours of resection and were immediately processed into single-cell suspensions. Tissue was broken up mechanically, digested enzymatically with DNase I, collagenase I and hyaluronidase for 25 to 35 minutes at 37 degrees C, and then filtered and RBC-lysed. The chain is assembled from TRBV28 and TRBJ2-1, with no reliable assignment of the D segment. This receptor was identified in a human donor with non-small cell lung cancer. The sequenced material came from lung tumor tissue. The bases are TGTGCCAGCAGCTTTGTCGTCGGGGAGCAGTTCTTC. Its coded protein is CASSFVVGEQFF.